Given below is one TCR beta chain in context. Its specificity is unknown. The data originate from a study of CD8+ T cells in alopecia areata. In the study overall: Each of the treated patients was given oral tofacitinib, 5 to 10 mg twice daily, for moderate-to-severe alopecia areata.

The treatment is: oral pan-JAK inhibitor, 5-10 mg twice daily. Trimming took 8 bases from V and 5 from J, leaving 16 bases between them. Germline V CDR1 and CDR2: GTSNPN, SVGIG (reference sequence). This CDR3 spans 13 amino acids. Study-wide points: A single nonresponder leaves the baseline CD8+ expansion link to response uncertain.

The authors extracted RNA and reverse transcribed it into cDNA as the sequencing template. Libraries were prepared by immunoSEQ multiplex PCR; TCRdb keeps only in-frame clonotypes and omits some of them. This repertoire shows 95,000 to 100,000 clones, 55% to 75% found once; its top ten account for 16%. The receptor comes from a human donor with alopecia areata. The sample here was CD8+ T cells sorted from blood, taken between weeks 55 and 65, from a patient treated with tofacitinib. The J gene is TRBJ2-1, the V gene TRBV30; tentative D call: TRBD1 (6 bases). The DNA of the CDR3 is TGTGCCCACTCCAGGACAGTGAACAATGAGCAGTTCTTC. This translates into CAHSRTVNNEQFF.